The present T cell receptor beta chain was sequenced within a study of blood T cell repertoires in COVID-19 (dated by TCRdb to between 2020 and 2021). Context from the whole study: The collaborator samples originated in the United States, Italy and Spain and spanned the acute and convalescent phases of COVID-19. The repertoires were released in a freely available public database meant as a resource for research on the immune response to SARS-CoV-2. HLA class I and class II types, where available, came from metadata supplied by the sample provider rather than from assay-based typing. Samples were obtained from the ongoing ImmuneRACE study (first 160 participants) and from some 1,200 subjects provided by 6 global collaborators. The prospective study material was composed of cDNA or gDNA derived from T cells, B-cell-depleted T cells, or PBMCs. Sample metadata almost always included a de-identified subject ID, COVID-19 status, age in years and sex. Subjects who had been exposed to COVID-19, were actively infected with it, or had recovered from it provided the deeply sampled blood TCRbeta repertoires that made up the dataset.

CDR1 and CDR2, per the germline V gene, are MNHEY and SVGAGI. Inclusive of the bounding cysteine and phenylalanine, the CDR3 is 13 residues long. Kept here is only the CDR3 DNA, which spans 39 bases and is read in frame from base 1. The trim is 2 bases for V and 4 bases for J, with a gap of 8 bases between the germline ends. The study at large found these results: The quantity of clinical and demographic metadata differed by source and by participant and was supplied without curation.

The collaborating institutions used their own protocols to collect whole blood in K2EDTA tubes. Collaborator samples were shipped for TCRbeta analysis as frozen whole blood, isolated PBMCs, or DNA extracted from either sample type. Regarding this clone: No antigen is known for it. Per-base qualities were not stored, and no clone one base away is much larger.

The immunoSEQ Assay, a bias-controlled multiplex PCR, was used to amplify TCRbeta CDR3 regions from genomic DNA. Concerning the study's data processing: The number of nucleated cells in each sample was estimated by amplification of reference gene primers within the assay. To quantify the absolute abundance of each unique TCRbeta CDR3 rearrangement, sequence reads were collapsed and filtered. For each sample, productive Simpson clonality was calculated as the square root of Simpson's diversity index across productive rearrangements. Drawn from immuneACCESS, this table holds only the in-frame rearrangements with V and J called that TCRdb kept. Clones are partly lost; checked studies trace under half to an unresolved V gene and leave the rest unexplained. The V and J calls and clone size were taken over from that table, and D and trimming were inferred from the DNA. For this sample there are 250,000 to 300,000 clones; 80% to 90% appear just once. 3% to 4% of the sample is held by the ten biggest clonotypes.

This receptor was obtained from a woman aged 40 to 50 with acute or convalescent COVID-19. The sequenced material came from peripheral blood. In this chain, TRBV6-5 is recombined with TRBJ1-1, with the D gene call left open. The DNA reads TGTGCCAGCAGTTACAATCGAGGCACTGAAGCTTTCTTT. Translated, it reads CASSYNRGTEAFF.